This TCR beta chain was found in a study of human T cells and chemical hapten exposure. At the level of the study: TCR yields per sample varied, mainly owing to small pooled library volume differences. Whole-study findings and limits: Versus controls, significantly more large CDR3 similarity clusters arose from expanded TCRs.

The CDR3 length is 15 residues. With 2 bases removed from V and 0 bases from J, the gap between germline ends came to 7 bases. CDR1 and CDR2 from the germline V gene are SEHNR and FQNEAQ (reference sequence). TCRdb used MiXCR to reprocess the RACE reads, holding one entry per CDR3 protein. The sample holds 250,000 to 300,000 distinct CDR3 sequences; around 7.3% are singletons and the top ten take 1.2%. Time point defined: pre-sensitization, week 0. Treatment reported: therapeutic diphenylcyclopropenone sensitization with weekly scalp DPC. On this clonotype itself: The antigen remains unidentified.

V is TRBV7-9 and J is TRBJ1-4, with D unresolved. The sample in question was whole blood, obtained in connection with sensitization to the hapten diphenylcyclopropenone (DPC). The TCR originated in a man in his late teens or twenties with alopecia areata. Some clones in this sample may be carry-over from other donors' samples. CDR3 protein: CASSLHLATNEKLFF. CDR3 bases: TGTGCCAGCAGCTTACACTTGGCAACTAATGAAAAACTGTTTTTT.